The clone carrying this T cell receptor beta chain was seen ten or more times. Its antigen is not identified. Looked up from germline, CDR1 is ENHRY and CDR2 is SYGVKD. The CDR3 length is 13 residues. V lost 2 bases, J lost 6 bases, and 1 base stayed unmatched. The data belong to a study of response to subunit inactivated influenza vaccine. Whole-study results and caveats: Authors suggested each seasonal influenza vaccination recruits few new T cells.

One entry per CDR3 protein results from TCRdb running MiXCR on the RT-PCR reads. The sample has roughly 700,000 distinct CDR3 sequences, roughly 13% seen once. The chain uses TRBV10-3 and TRBJ2-1; TRBD2 matches at 7 bases. The receptor was isolated from a man aged 45-65 years who received an inactivated influenza vaccine. The sample consisted of PBMCs from blood, taken approximately 15 days before vaccination. Here the CDR3 DNA reads TGTGCCATCAGTGAGATAGCGGGCAATGAGCAGTTCTTC. Translation gives CAISEIAGNEQFF.